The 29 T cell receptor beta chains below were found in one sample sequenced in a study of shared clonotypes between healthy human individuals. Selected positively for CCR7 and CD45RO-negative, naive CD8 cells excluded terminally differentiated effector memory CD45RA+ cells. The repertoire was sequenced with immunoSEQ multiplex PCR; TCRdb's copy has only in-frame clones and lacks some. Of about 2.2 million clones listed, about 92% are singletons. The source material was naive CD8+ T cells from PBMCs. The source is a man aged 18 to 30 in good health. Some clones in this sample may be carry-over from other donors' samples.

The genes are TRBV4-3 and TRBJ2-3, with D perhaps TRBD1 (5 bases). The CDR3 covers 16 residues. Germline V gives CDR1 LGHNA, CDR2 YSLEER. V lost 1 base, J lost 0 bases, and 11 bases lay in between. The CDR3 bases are TGCGCCAGCAGCCAAGGGACATCCACTAGCACAGATACGCAGTATTTT. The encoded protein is CASSQGTSTSTDTQYF.

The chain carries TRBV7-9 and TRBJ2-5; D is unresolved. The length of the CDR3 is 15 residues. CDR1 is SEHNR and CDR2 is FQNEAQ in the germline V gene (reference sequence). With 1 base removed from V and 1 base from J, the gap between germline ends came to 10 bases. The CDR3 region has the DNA TGTGCCAGCAGCTTAGACCCAACGGGCCAAGAGACCCAGTACTTC. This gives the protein CASSLDPTGQETQYF.

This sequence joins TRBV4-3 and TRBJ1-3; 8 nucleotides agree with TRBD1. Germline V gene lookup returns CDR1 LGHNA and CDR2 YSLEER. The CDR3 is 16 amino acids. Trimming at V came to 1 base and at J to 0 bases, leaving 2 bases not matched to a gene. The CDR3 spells CASSQGTGPSGNTIYF. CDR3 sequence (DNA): TGCGCCAGCAGCCAAGGGACAGGGCCCTCTGGAAACACCATATATTTT.

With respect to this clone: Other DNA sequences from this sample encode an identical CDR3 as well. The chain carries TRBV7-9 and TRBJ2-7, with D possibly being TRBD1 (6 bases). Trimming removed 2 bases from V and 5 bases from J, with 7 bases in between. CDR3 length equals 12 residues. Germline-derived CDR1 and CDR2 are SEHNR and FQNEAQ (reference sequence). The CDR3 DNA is TGTGCCAGCAGCTTACAGGGGAACGAGCAGTACTTC. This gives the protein CASSLQGNEQYF.

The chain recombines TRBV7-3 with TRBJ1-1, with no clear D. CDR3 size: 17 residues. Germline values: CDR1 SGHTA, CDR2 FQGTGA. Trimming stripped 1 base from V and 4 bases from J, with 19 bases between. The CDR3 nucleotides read TGTGCCAGCAGCTTAATGGCCCGCGGGGTGGGAGGCACTGAAGCTTTCTTT. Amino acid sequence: CASSLMARGVGGTEAFF.

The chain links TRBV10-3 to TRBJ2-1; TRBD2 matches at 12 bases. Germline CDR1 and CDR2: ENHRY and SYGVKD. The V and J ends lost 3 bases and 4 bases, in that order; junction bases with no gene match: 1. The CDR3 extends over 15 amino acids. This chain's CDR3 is CAISDGLAGYNEQFF. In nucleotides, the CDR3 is TGTGCCATCAGTGATGGACTAGCGGGGTACAATGAGCAGTTCTTC.

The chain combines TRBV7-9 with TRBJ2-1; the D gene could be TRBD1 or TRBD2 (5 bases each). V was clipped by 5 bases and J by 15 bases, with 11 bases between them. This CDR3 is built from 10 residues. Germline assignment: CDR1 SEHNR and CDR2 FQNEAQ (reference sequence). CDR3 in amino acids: CASSPTEGFF. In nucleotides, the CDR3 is TGTGCCAGCAGCCCGACAGAGGGGTTCTTC.

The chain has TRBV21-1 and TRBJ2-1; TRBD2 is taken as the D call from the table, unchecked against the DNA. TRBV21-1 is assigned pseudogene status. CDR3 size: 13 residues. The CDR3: CASSETGYGEQFF. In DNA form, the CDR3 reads TGTGCCAGCTCAGAAACGGGTTATGGTGAGCAGTTCTTC.

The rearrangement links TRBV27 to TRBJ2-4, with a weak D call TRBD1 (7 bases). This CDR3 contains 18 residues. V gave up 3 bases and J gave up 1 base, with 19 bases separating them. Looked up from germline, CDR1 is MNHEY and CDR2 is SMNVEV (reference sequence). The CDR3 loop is CASSFSTLRGAAKNIQYF. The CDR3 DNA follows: TGTGCCAGCAGTTTTTCGACCCTCAGGGGGGCGGCCAAAAACATTCAGTACTTC.

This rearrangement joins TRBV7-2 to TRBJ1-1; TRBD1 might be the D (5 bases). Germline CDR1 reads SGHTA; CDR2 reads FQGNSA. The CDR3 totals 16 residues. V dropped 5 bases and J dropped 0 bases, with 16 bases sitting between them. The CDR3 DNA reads TGTGCCAGCAGCCCCTGGGTTGGGGCGATGAACACTGAAGCTTTCTTT. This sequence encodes CASSPWVGAMNTEAFF.

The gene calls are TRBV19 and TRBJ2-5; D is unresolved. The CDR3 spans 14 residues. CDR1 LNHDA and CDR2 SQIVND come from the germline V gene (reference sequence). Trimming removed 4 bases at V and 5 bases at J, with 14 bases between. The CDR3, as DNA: TGTGCCAGTAGTACGGAACGGGTCGCCGAGACCCAGTACTTC. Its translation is CASSTERVAETQYF.

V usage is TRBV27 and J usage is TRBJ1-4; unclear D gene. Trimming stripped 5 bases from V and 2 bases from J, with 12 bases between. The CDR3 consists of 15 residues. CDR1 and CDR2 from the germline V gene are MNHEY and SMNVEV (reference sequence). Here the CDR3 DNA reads TGTGCCAGCAGTCCTGGACGGAACACTAATGAAAAACTGTTTTTT. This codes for CASSPGRNTNEKLFF.

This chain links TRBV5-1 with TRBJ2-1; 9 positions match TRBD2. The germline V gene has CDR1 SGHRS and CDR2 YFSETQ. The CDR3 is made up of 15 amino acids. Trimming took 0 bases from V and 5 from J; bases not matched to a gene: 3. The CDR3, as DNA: TGCGCCAGCAGCTTGGCTGAGCGGGAGGACAATGAGCAGTTCTTC. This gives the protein CASSLAEREDNEQFF.

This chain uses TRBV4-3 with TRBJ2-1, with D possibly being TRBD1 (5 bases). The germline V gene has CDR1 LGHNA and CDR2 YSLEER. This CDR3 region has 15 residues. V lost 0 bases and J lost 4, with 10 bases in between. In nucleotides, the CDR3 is TGCGCCAGCAGCCAAGAGGGTAACAGGTACAATGAGCAGTTCTTC. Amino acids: CASSQEGNRYNEQFF.

CDR3 in amino acids: CASSAGAFEQYF. In DNA form, the CDR3 reads TGTGCCAGCAGTGCGGGAGCTTTCGAGCAGTACTTC. V usage is TRBV27 and J usage is TRBJ2-7, with 7 positions matching TRBD2. V lost 5 bases and J lost 6; bases outside the gene matches: 4. Germline-derived CDR1 and CDR2 are MNHEY and SMNVEV (reference sequence). The CDR3 length is 12 residues.

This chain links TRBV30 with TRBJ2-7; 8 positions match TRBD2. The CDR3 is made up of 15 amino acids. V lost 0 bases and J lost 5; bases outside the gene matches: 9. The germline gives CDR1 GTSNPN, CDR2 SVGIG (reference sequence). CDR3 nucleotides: TGTGCCTGGAGTGTAAGGTCGAGCGGGAGCGACGAGCAGTACTTC. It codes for CAWSVRSSGSDEQYF.

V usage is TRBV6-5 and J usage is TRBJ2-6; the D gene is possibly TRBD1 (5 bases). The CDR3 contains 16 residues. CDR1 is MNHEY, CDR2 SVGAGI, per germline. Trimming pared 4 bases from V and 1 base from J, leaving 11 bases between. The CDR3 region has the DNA TGTGCCAGCAGTTTTAGGGGTCTGTCTGGGGCCAACGTCCTGACTTTC. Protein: CASSFRGLSGANVLTF.

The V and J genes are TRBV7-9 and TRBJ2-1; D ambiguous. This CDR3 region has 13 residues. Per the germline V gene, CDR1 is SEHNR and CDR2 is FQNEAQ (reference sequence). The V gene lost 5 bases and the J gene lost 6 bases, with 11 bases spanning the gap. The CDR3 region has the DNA TGTGCCAGCAGCACCTACTATGGCAATGAGCAGTTCTTC. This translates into CASSTYYGNEQFF.

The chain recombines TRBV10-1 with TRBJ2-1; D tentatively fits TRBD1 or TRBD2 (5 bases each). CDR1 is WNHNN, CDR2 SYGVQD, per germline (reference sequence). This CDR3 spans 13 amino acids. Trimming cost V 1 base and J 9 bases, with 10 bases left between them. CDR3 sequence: CASSELLGVEQFF. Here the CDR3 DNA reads TGCGCCAGCAGTGAGTTACTAGGGGTTGAGCAGTTCTTC.

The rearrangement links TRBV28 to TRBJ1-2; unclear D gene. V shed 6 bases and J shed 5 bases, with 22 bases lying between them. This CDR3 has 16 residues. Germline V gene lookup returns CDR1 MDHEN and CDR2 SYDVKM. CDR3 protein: CASSHTAGPPVYGYTF. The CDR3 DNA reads TGTGCCAGCAGCCACACGGCGGGCCCCCCGGTTTATGGCTACACCTTC.

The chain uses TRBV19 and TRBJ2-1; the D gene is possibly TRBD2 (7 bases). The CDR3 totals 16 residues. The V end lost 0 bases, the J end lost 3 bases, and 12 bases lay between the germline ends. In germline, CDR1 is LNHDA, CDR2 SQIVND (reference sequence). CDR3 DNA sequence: TGTGCCAGTAGTATAGATAGGGGGGGAGGCTACAATGAGCAGTTCTTC. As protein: CASSIDRGGGYNEQFF.

In nucleotides, the CDR3 is TGTGCCAGCAGTTTATACCAAACTAGGAACACCGGGGAGCTGTTTTTT. Its translation is CASSLYQTRNTGELFF. The chain links TRBV27 to TRBJ2-2; D is possibly TRBD2 (5 bases). Germline CDR1 MNHEY, CDR2 SMNVEV (reference sequence). V lost 1 base and J 1 base, leaving 10 bases between the germline ends. The CDR3 has 16 residues.

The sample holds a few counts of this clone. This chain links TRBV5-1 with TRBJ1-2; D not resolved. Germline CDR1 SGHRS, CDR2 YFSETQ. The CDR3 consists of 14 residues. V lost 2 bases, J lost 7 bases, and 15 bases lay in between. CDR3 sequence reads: CASSFTVPLGGYTF. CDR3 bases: TGCGCCAGCAGCTTCACCGTACCTCTTGGTGGCTACACCTTC. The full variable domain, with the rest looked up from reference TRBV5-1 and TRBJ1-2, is KAGVTQTPRYLIKTRGQQVTLSCSPISGHRSVSWYQQTPGQGLQFLFEYFSETQRNKGNFPGRFSGRQFSNSRSEMNVSTLELGDSALYLCASSFTVPLGGYTFGSGTRLTVV.

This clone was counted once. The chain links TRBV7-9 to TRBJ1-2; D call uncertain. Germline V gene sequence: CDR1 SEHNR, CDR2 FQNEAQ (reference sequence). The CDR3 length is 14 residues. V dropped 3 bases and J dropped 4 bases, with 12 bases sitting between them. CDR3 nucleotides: TGTGCCAGCAGCTTTGGTAGGAATGGCTATGGCTACACCTTC. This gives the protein CASSFGRNGYGYTF.

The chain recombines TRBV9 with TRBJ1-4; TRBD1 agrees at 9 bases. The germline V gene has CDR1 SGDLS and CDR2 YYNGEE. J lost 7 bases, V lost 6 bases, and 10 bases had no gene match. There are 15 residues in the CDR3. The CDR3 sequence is CASNGSGTGFEKLFF. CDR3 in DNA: TGTGCCAGCAACGGTTCCGGGACAGGGTTTGAAAAACTGTTTTTT.

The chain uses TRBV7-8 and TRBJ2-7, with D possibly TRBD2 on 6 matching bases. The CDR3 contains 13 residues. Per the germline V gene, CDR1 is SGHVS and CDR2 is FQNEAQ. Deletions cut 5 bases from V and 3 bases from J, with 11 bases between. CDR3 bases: TGTGCCAGCAGCACCGGGAGCAACTACGAGCAGTACTTC. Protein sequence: CASSTGSNYEQYF.

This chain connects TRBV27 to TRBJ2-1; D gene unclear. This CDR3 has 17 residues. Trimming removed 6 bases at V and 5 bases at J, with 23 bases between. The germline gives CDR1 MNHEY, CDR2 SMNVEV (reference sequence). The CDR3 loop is CASRLLPPRGRNNEQFF. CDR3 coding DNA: TGTGCCAGCAGGCTCCTTCCCCCGAGAGGTCGCAACAATGAGCAGTTCTTC.

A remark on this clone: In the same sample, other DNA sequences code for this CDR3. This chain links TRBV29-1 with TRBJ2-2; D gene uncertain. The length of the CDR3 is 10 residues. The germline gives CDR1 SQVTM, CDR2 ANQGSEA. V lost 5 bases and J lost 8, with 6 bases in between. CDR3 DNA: TGCAGCGTTTGGTCGGGGGAGCTGTTTTTT. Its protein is CSVWSGELFF.

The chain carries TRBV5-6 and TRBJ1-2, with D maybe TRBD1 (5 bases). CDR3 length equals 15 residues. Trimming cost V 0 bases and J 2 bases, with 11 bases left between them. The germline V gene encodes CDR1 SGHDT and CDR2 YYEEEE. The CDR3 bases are TGTGCCAGCAGCTTGGCTGCCAGGGTGAACTATGGCTACACCTTC. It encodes CASSLAARVNYGYTF.